These 22 T cell receptor beta chains were sequenced from one sample in a study of OX40 agonist ivuxolimab in advanced cancers. Libraries were prepared by immunoSEQ multiplex PCR; TCRdb keeps only in-frame clonotypes and omits some of them. The data hold around 77,000 clones, with 90% to 95% observed a single time. This specimen was CD4+ or CD8+ T cells sorted from blood, taken in a trial of the OX40 agonist ivuxolimab. All receptors derive from an adult with an advanced solid tumor such as melanoma, head and neck, liver or kidney cancer.

CDR3 coding DNA: TGTGCCAGCAGTCCGACAGGGCTCACCGGGGAGCTGTTTTTT. Translation gives CASSPTGLTGELFF. The chain carries TRBV25-1 and TRBJ2-2; the match to TRBD1 covers 7 bases. V dropped 5 bases and J dropped 4; count of bases not matched to a gene: 4. This CDR3 spans 14 amino acids. CDR1 is MGHDK and CDR2 is SYGVNS in the germline V gene.

For the CDR3, the DNA is TGTGCCAGCAGCTTGGAAGAGGGGACCACTGAAGCTTTCTTT. It is translated as CASSLEEGTTEAFF. The chain couples TRBV5-6 to TRBJ1-1; TRBD1 is a possible D gene (5 bases). V shed 0 bases and J shed 4 bases, with 10 bases lying between them. Germline V lookup: CDR1 SGHDT, CDR2 YYEEEE. The CDR3 is 14 residues long.

This chain uses TRBV15 with TRBJ1-1, with D possibly TRBD1 on 5 matching bases. V lost 0 bases, J lost 7 bases, and 9 bases lay in between. Looked up from germline, CDR1 is LNHNV and CDR2 is YYDKDF (reference sequence). This CDR3 region has 13 residues. CDR3 coding DNA: TGTGCCACCAGCAGAGATGTGGGGCGTGAAGCTTTCTTT. Amino acid sequence: CATSRDVGREAFF.

This chain joins TRBV20-1 and TRBJ1-2; no clear D. Germline V CDR1 and CDR2: DFQATT, SNEGSKA (reference sequence). The CDR3 is 11 amino acids. V lost 3 bases and J 5 bases, leaving 7 bases between the germline ends. The CDR3 DNA sequence: TGCAGTGCTAGTAGGCAGTATGGCTACACCTTC. It is translated as CSASRQYGYTF.

This clone occurred once. This chain connects TRBV5-6 to TRBJ1-4; unclear D gene. Trimming stripped 1 base from V and 0 bases from J, with 13 bases between. Germline V lookup: CDR1 SGHDT, CDR2 YYEEEE. The CDR3 length is 17 residues. CDR3 in DNA: TGTGCCAGCAGCTTGACTGTTTCGGCAACAACTAATGAAAAACTGTTTTTT. This codes for CASSLTVSATTNEKLFF. Drawing the rest from reference TRBV5-6 and TRBJ1-4, the complete variable domain is DAGVTQSPTHLIKTRGQQVTLRCSPKSGHDTVSWYQQALGQGPQFIFQYYEEEERQRGNFPDRFSGHQFPNYSSELNVNALLLGDSALYLCASSLTVSATTNEKLFFGSGTQLSVL.

The chain carries TRBV7-3 and TRBJ2-2; no clear D. CDR1 and CDR2 (germline): SGHTA, FQGTGA. The CDR3 runs 13 residues. The ends were cut back, 4 bases at V and 2 bases at J, with 5 bases in the middle. The CDR3 sequence is CASSWINTGELFF. The CDR3 nucleotides read TGTGCCAGCAGCTGGATAAACACCGGGGAGCTGTTTTTT. The full variable domain, with the rest looked up from reference TRBV7-3 and TRBJ2-2, is GAGVSQTPSNKVTEKGKYVELRCDPISGHTALYWYRQSLGQGPEFLIYFQGTGAADDSGLPNDRFFAVRPEGSVSTLKIQRTERGDSAVYLCASSWINTGELFFGEGSRLTVL.

The rearrangement links TRBV6-4 to TRBJ2-2; no definite D call. Germline assignment: CDR1 MRHNA and CDR2 SNTAGT. The CDR3 runs to 12 residues. The V and J ends lost 3 bases and 6 bases respectively, with 5 bases between them. The CDR3 spells CASSDASGELFF. The CDR3 coding sequence is TGTGCCAGCAGTGATGCGTCCGGGGAGCTGTTTTTT.

In the case of this clone: The sample has other DNA sequences that encode this CDR3 too. The gene calls are TRBV6-1 and TRBJ1-5; D is unclear. Trimming took off 3 bases at V and 4 bases at J, with 1 base between the two ends. The CDR3 runs 11 residues. The V gene's germline CDR1 is MNHNS and CDR2 SASEGT. DNA for the CDR3: TGTGCCAGCAGTGAGAATCAGCCCCAGCATTTT. Translated: CASSENQPQHF.

The CDR3 loop reads CASRRTIYNEQFF. In DNA form, the CDR3 reads TGTGCCAGTAGGAGGACTATCTACAATGAGCAGTTCTTC. This chain connects TRBV19 to TRBJ2-1, with D perhaps matching TRBD2 (6 bases). The CDR3 totals 13 residues. Between the trimmed V and J ends, which lost 6 bases and 3 bases, there was a span of 9 bases. Per the germline V gene, CDR1 is LNHDA and CDR2 is SQIVND (reference sequence).

The genes are TRBV4-1 and TRBJ2-2, with 8 bases identical to TRBD1. This CDR3 has 16 amino acids. Germline-derived CDR1 and CDR2 are MGHRA and YSYEKL. The trim removed 1 base at V and 7 bases at J, leaving 8 bases unmatched. The CDR3 loop is CASSQAGTGGFGELFF. As DNA, the CDR3 is TGCGCCAGCAGCCAAGCCGGGACAGGAGGATTCGGGGAGCTGTTTTTT.

V usage is TRBV4-2 and J usage is TRBJ2-7; no clear D. V gave up 0 bases and J gave up 0 bases, with 9 bases separating them. This CDR3 is built from 15 residues. Germline assignment: CDR1 LGHNA and CDR2 YNFKEQ. The CDR3 here is CASSQETVVSYEQYF. Here the CDR3 DNA reads TGTGCCAGCAGCCAAGAAACAGTGGTCTCCTACGAGCAGTACTTC.

J is TRBJ2-1 and V is TRBV6-4; 8 positions match TRBD2. V lost 3 bases to trimming and J lost 2 bases; unmatched junction nucleotides: 3. The CDR3 sequence is 15 residues long. CDR1 MRHNA and CDR2 SNTAGT come from the germline V gene. CDR3 sequence (DNA): TGTGCCAGCAGTGAAGCGGGAGCAACCTACAATGAGCAGTTCTTC. Translated: CASSEAGATYNEQFF.

The CDR3 is CASSVRTGLINTEAFF. For the CDR3, the DNA is TGTGCCAGCAGTGTTCGGACAGGGTTGATCAACACTGAAGCTTTCTTT. V usage is TRBV2 and J usage is TRBJ1-1, with 8 bases aligning to TRBD1. The CDR3 loop spans 16 amino acids. V lost 4 bases and J lost 2; bases outside the gene matches: 9. Germline values: CDR1 SNHLY, CDR2 FYNNEI.

The V call is TRBV9, the J call TRBJ2-5, with D possibly called TRBD1 or TRBD2 (6 bases each). The CDR3 consists of 16 residues. CDR1 and CDR2 from the germline V gene are SGDLS and YYNGEE. V lost 0 bases to trimming and J lost 0 bases, with 12 bases between them. DNA for the CDR3: TGTGCCAGCAGCGTAGGGGGGGCCAAGTACCAAGAGACCCAGTACTTC. As protein: CASSVGGAKYQETQYF.

The V call is TRBV28, the J call TRBJ2-1; D unclear. V lost 4 bases and J lost 0, with 16 bases in between. The CDR3 extends over 17 amino acids. Germline V gene sequence: CDR1 MDHEN, CDR2 SYDVKM. This CDR3 reads CASSSFPRRASYNEQFF. Here the CDR3 DNA reads TGTGCCAGCAGTTCCTTCCCCCGTCGGGCCTCCTACAATGAGCAGTTCTTC.

The chain is built from TRBV15 and TRBJ1-1; 7 bases are a match to TRBD1. The V gene end was trimmed by 3 bases and the J gene end by 3 bases; junction bases not matched to a gene: 4. Germline assignment: CDR1 LNHNV and CDR2 YYDKDF (reference sequence). There are 14 residues in the CDR3. The CDR3 here is CATSSRGFDTEAFF. In DNA form, the CDR3 reads TGTGCCACCAGCAGCAGGGGGTTTGACACTGAAGCTTTCTTT.

The rearrangement joins TRBV7-9 to TRBJ2-6, with D possibly TRBD1 on 5 matching bases. From germline, CDR1 is SEHNR and CDR2 FQNEAQ (reference sequence). V was cut by 3 bases and J by 1 base, with 19 bases left in between. The CDR3 has 19 amino acids. As DNA, the CDR3 is TGTGCCAGCAGCTTCAGTTTCCAAGGACAAAATTCTGGGGCCAACGTCCTGACTTTC. It specifies CASSFSFQGQNSGANVLTF.

The chain has TRBV28 and TRBJ2-6, with D perhaps TRBD1 (6 bases). The germline V gene has CDR1 MDHEN and CDR2 SYDVKM. The CDR3 runs 15 residues. Trimming cost V 7 bases and J 4 bases, with 14 bases left between them. CDR3 sequence (DNA): TGTGCCAGCAAATTACAGGGTCTGGGGGCCAACGTCCTGACTTTC. This codes for CASKLQGLGANVLTF.

This chain uses TRBV10-3 with TRBJ2-2, with 7 bases lining up with TRBD2. The V gene end was trimmed by 0 bases and the J gene end by 4 bases; junction bases not matched to a gene: 2. The CDR3 totals 15 residues. Germline loops: CDR1 ENHRY, CDR2 SYGVKD. CDR3 nucleotides: TGTGCCATCAGTGAGTCCGGACTAGGCACCGGGGAGCTGTTTTTT. It specifies CAISESGLGTGELFF.

The table lists this clone with a few counts. The chain recombines TRBV4-3 with TRBJ2-1; D may be TRBD2 (6 bases). Germline V gives CDR1 LGHNA, CDR2 YSLEER. Trimming cost V 1 base and J 8 bases, with 15 bases left between them. The CDR3 totals 15 residues. This CDR3 reads CASSQGTGVWDEQFF. As DNA, the CDR3 is TGCGCCAGCAGCCAAGGGACGGGGGTTTGGGATGAGCAGTTCTTC.

The V and J genes are TRBV5-8 and TRBJ2-2, with D unresolved. The CDR3 length is 15 residues. Trimming shortened V by 3 bases and J by 7 bases, and 16 bases separated the two germline ends. CDR1 is SGHTS, CDR2 YDEGEE, per germline. The DNA of the CDR3 is TGTGCCAGCAGCTCGCCCCGGGCAGGCGGCGGGGAGCTGTTTTTT. Encoded protein: CASSSPRAGGGELFF.

The chain carries TRBV6-1 and TRBJ1-4, with D possibly matching TRBD1 (5 bases). The germline V gene encodes CDR1 MNHNS and CDR2 SASEGT. Deletions cut 1 base from V and 5 bases from J, with 11 bases between. CDR3 size: 15 residues. The CDR3 DNA sequence: TGTGCCAGCAGTGAAGGGGGGACTCTCAATGAAAAACTGTTTTTT. It encodes CASSEGGTLNEKLFF.